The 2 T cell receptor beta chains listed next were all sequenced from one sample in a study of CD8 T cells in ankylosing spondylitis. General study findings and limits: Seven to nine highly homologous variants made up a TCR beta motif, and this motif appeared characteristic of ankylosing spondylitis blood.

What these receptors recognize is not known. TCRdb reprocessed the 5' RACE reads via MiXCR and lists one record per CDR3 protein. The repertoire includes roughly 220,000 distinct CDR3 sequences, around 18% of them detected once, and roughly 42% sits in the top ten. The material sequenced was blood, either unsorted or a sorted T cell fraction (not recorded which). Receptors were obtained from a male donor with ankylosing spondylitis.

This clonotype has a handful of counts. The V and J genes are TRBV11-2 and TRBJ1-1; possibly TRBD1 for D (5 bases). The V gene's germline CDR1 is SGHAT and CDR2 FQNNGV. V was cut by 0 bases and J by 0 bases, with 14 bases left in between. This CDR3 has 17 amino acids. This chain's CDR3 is CASSLDPWTPMNTEAFF. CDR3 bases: TGTGCCAGCAGCTTAGATCCTTGGACACCCATGAACACTGAAGCTTTCTTT.

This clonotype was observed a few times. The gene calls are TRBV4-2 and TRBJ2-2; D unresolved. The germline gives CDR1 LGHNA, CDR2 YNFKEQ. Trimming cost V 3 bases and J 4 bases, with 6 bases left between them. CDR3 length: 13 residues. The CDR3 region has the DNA TGTGCCAGCAGCCATATAGGCACCGGGGAGCTGTTTTTT. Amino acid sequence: CASSHIGTGELFF.